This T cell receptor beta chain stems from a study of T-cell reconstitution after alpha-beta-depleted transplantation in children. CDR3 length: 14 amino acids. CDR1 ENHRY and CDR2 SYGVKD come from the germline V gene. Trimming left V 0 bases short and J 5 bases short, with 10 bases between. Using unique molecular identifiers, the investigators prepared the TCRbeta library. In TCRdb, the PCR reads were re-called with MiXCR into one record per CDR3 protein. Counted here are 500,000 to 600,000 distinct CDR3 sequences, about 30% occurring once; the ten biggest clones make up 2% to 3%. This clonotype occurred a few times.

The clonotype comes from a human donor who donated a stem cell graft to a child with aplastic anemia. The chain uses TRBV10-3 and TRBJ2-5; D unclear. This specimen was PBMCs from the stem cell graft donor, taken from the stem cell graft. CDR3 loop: CAISESESRETQYF. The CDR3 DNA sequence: TGTGCCATCAGTGAGTCGGAATCACGGGAGACCCAGTACTTC.